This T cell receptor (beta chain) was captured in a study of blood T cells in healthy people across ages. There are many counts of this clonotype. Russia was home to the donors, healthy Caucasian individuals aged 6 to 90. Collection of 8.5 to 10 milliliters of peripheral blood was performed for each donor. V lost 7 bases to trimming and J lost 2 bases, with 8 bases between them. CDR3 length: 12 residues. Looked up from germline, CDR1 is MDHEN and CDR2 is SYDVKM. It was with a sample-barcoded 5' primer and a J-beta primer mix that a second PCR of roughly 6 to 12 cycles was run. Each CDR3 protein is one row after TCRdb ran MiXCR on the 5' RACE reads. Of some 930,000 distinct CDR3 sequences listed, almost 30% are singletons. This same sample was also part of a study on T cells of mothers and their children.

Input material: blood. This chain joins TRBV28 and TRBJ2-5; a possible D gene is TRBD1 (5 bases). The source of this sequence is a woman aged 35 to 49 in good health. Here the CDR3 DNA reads TGTGCCAGCACATCAGGGCAAGAGACCCAGTACTTC. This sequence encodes CASTSGQETQYF.